The clone carrying this T cell receptor (beta chain) has more than one count but fewer than ten. The antigen remains unidentified. A 5'RACE reaction primed in the constant segment made cDNA libraries of TCR alpha and TCR beta, and these carried sample barcodes and UMIs. Each CDR3 protein is one row after TCRdb ran MiXCR on the 5' RACE reads. The table includes around 440,000 distinct CDR3 sequences, about 18% detected once. The record originates from a study of T-cell memory formation after mild COVID-19. Looking at the study overall: TCR clusters were largely donor specific.

Study-wide results and limits: Whereas later expanders leaned CD4+, clones contracting day 15 to 85 showed a balanced CD4/CD8 makeup.

The specimen sequenced was PBMCs or a T cell subset sorted from them (not recorded which). The TCR sequence derives from an adult woman who had mild COVID-19 (a few samples of this study predate the infection). Cell type and time point are not known.

CDR3: CSVAVEKKNTEAFF. CDR3 nucleotides: TGCAGCGTTGCAGTCGAGAAGAAGAACACTGAAGCTTTCTTT. The chain links TRBV29-1 to TRBJ1-1, with D hard to call. There are 14 residues in the CDR3. Trimming removed 4 bases at V and 1 base at J, with 13 bases between. The V gene's germline CDR1 is SQVTM and CDR2 ANQGSEA.